These T cell receptor beta chains were read from a single sample in a study of blood T cells in healthy people across ages. MiXCR, applied by TCRdb to the 5' RACE reads, yields one record per CDR3 protein. The sample consists of roughly 680,000 distinct CDR3 sequences, around 52% of them appearing once. The sample comprised blood. These receptors all stem from a woman of 80 years or more in good health. Both conserved end residues are part of each CDR3. A D gene is named only where the DNA matches it firmly. Clone size appears in some rows only: once, few, many, or a class for an expanded clone.

v_gene	j_gene	abundance	d_gene	CDR3nt	CDR3aa
TRBV3-1	TRBJ1-2	.	.	TGTGCCAGCAGCCAAGAGTTGTATCAGGGGAACTATGGCTACACCTTC	CASSQELYQGNYGYTF
TRBV5-1	TRBJ1-5	.	TRBD1	TGCGCCAACAGCTTGGGACAGAATCAGCCCCAGCATTTT	CANSLGQNQPQHF
TRBV9	TRBJ2-1	many	TRBD2	TGTGCCAGCAGCGTAGGGATTAGCGGGAGTAGAAATGAGCAGTTCTTC	CASSVGISGSRNEQFF
TRBV10-3	TRBJ2-5	.	TRBD1	TGTGCCATCAGGAGACAGGGGAGTGGAGAGACCCAGTACTTC	CAIRRQGSGETQYF
TRBV30	TRBJ2-1	.	.	TGTGCCTGGAGTGTTGGGTTATCGGAGACCCAGTTCTTC	CAWSVGLSETQFF
TRBV28	TRBJ1-5	.	.	TGTGCCAGCAGTGTAGAACAGGGTTGGGATCAGCCCCAGCATTTT	CASSVEQGWDQPQHF
TRBV7-6	TRBJ1-5	few	TRBD1	TGTGCCAGCAGCTTAGGACCCGGGACAGGGGATCAGCCCCAGCATTTT	CASSLGPGTGDQPQHF
TRBV27	TRBJ2-2	.	TRBD1	TGTGCCAGCACGCGGAGACAGGGGTCTTCCGGGGAGCTGTTTTTT	CASTRRQGSSGELFF
TRBV3-1	TRBJ1-2	.	TRBD1	TGTGCCAGCAGGTTAGAGGGGGCGAGTAACTATGGCTACACCTTC	CASRLEGASNYGYTF
TRBV29-1	TRBJ2-1	many	.	TGCAGCGTTGAATGGGACCCCTACAATGAGCAGTTCTTC	CSVEWDPYNEQFF
TRBV7-2	TRBJ2-1	many	.	TGTGCCAGCAGCTTAGCCAGCAACTCCTACAATGAGCAGTTCTTC	CASSLASNSYNEQFF
TRBV6-5	TRBJ2-5	many	TRBD1	TGTGCCAGCAGATTTGGGGACAGGGGGCGAGGAGGGACCCAGTACTTC	CASRFGDRGRGGTQYF
TRBV20-1	TRBJ2-1	many	.	TGCAGTGCTAGAGATTGGGGTAGCGCCCACAATGAGCAGTTCTTC	CSARDWGSAHNEQFF
TRBV29-1	TRBJ2-4	.	TRBD1	TGCAGCGTTGGACAGGGGTCGGACATTCAGTACTTC	CSVGQGSDIQYF
TRBV10-3	TRBJ2-5	many	TRBD1	TGTGCCATCAGGGATAGGGACAGGGGGAGTCAAGAGACCCAGTACTTC	CAIRDRDRGSQETQYF
TRBV27	TRBJ2-3	many	TRBD1	TGTGCCAGCAGTTTACAGGTGACAGGGGGTTCGGATACGCAGTATTTT	CASSLQVTGGSDTQYF
TRBV6-6	TRBJ2-1	once	.	TGTGCCAGCAGTTACCGGGACAGTCTGGGGGGGAATGAGCAGTTCTTC	CASSYRDSLGGNEQFF
TRBV2	TRBJ2-1	.	TRBD2	TGTGCCGGAGGGACTAGCTATCTCAATGAGCAGTTCTTC	CAGGTSYLNEQFF
TRBV29-1	TRBJ2-5	.	TRBD1	TGCAGCGTTGAAGGGGCGGGACAGGGAACAGAGACCCAGTACTTC	CSVEGAGQGTETQYF
TRBV11-2	TRBJ2-1	many	TRBD1	TGTGCCAGCAGCCCACGACAGGGGGGCGATGAGCAGTTCTTC	CASSPRQGGDEQFF
TRBV29-1	TRBJ1-5	.	.	TGCAGCGTTCGGCAGTACGGACAGCCCCAGCATTTT	CSVRQYGQPQHF
TRBV5-1	TRBJ1-2	few	.	TGCGCCAGCAGCTCGGGGGAGGCTAACTATGGCTACACCTTC	CASSSGEANYGYTF
TRBV3-1	TRBJ2-3	few	TRBD2	TGTGCCAGCAGCCCTGGACTAGAAGTCACAGATACGCAGTATTTT	CASSPGLEVTDTQYF
TRBV5-1	TRBJ2-1	many	.	TGCGCCAGCAGCTTGTCTTCCGGACTACAATATGAGCAGTTCTTC	CASSLSSGLQYEQFF
TRBV5-1	TRBJ2-7	.	.	TGCGCCAGCGCTCTCGACATAGCCTACGAGCAGTACTTC	CASALDIAYEQYF
TRBV4-2	TRBJ2-3	.	TRBD2	TGTGCCAGCAGCCAAGATAGGGGACTAGCGGGGGTGGTGACAGATACGCAGTATTTT	CASSQDRGLAGVVTDTQYF
TRBV6-5	TRBJ2-4	many	.	TGTGCCAGCAGTACCAACTTACAGAGAGCGGGCAAAAACATTCAGTACTTC	CASSTNLQRAGKNIQYF
TRBV7-2	TRBJ1-1	.	.	TGTGCCAGCAGCTTTACAGGGACCCGGGCGAACACTGAAGCTTTCTTT	CASSFTGTRANTEAFF
TRBV7-3	TRBJ2-5	few	.	TGTGCCAGCAGCTTAAGCGCTAGACAGAATCAAGAGACCCAGTACTTC	CASSLSARQNQETQYF
TRBV20-1	TRBJ2-1	once	.	TGCAGTGCTAGAGATGCTGGTGTCTACAGTGAGCAGTTCTTC	CSARDAGVYSEQFF
TRBV7-9	TRBJ2-5	once	.	TGTGCCAGCAGCTTAAGGGGAGCCGAAGGGACCCAGTACTTC	CASSLRGAEGTQYF
TRBV11-2	TRBJ2-7	.	TRBD2	TGTGCCAGCAGCCTGGGACTAGCGGGGGCCAGAGCTTCCTACGAGCAGTACTTC	CASSLGLAGARASYEQYF
TRBV25-1	TRBJ1-5	.	.	TGTGCCAGCAGTGAATCGACGGTAAGCAATCAGCCCCAGCATTTT	CASSESTVSNQPQHF
TRBV7-3	TRBJ1-1	few	.	TGTGCCAGCAGCCCCGCCCCCGGGCACACTGAAGCTTTCTTT	CASSPAPGHTEAFF
TRBV20-1	TRBJ2-2	.	TRBD1	TGCAGTGCCCGGGACAGGGGTGGACCGACCGGGGAGCTGTTTTTT	CSARDRGGPTGELFF
TRBV11-2	TRBJ2-5	.	.	TGTGCCAGCAGCTGGACTTCCAATGAGCAGTACTTC	CASSWTSNEQYF